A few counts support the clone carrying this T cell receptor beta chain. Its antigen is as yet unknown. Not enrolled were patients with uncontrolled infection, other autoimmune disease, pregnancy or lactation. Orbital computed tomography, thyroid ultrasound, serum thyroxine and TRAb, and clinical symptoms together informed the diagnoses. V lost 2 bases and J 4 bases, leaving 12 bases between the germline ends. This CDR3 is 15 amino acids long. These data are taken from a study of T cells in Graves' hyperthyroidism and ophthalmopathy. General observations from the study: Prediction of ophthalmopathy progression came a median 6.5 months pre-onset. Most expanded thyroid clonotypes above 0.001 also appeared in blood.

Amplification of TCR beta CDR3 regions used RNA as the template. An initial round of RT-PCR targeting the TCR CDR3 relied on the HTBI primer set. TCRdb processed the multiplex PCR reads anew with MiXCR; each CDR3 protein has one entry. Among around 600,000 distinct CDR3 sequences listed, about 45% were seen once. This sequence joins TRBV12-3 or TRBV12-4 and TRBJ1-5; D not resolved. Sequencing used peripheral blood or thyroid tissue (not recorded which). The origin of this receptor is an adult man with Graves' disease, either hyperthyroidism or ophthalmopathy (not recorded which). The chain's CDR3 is CASSLFRSLNQPQHF. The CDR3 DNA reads TGTGCCAGCAGTTTATTTCGCAGCCTAAATCAGCCCCAGCATTTT.